Here is one T cell receptor (beta chain) with its context. This specimen belongs to a study of blood T cells in healthy people across ages. With a J-beta primer mix and a sample-barcoded 5' primer, a second PCR ran about 7 to 11 cycles. TCRdb recomputed calls from the 5' RACE reads with MiXCR, one row per CDR3 protein. The sample lists 980,000 or so distinct CDR3 sequences, around 49% occurring once. Germline V gives CDR1 DFQATT, CDR2 SNEGSKA (reference sequence). The length of the CDR3 is 13 residues. V dropped 3 bases and J dropped 3 bases, with 9 bases sitting between them. The material sequenced was blood. V and J are TRBV20-1 and TRBJ1-5; D not certain. The TCR was taken from a man aged 30 to 45 in good health. CDR3 nucleotide sequence: TGCAGTGCTAGCCGAGGGTCCAATCAGCCCCAGCATTTT. This codes for CSASRGSNQPQHF.